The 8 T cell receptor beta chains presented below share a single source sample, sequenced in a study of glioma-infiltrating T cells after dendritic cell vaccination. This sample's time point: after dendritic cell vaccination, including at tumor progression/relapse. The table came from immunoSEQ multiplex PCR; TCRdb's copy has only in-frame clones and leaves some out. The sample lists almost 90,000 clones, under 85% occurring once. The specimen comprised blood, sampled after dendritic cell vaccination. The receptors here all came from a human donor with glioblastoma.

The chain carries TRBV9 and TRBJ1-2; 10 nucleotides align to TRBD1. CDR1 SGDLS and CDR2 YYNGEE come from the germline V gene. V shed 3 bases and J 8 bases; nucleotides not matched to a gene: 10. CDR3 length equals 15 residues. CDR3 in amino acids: CASSGRDRGVSGYTF. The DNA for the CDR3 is TGTGCCAGCAGCGGCCGGGACAGGGGCGTAAGCGGCTACACCTTC.

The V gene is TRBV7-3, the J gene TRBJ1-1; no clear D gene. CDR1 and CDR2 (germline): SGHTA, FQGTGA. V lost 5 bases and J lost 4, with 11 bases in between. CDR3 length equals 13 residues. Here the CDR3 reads CASSEGVATEAFF. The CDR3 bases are TGTGCCAGCAGCGAGGGTGTAGCCACTGAAGCTTTCTTT.

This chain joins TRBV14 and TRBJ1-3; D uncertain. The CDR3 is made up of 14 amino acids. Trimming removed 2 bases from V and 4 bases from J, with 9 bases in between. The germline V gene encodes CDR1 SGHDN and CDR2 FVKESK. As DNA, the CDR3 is TGTGCCAGCAGCCAACCGGGGATAGGAAACACCATATATTTT. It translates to CASSQPGIGNTIYF.

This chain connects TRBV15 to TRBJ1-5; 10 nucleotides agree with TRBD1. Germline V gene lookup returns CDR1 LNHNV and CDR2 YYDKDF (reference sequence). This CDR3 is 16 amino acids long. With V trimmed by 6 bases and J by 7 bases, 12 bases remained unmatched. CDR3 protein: CATSKRQGAGGQPQHF. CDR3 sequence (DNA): TGTGCCACCAGTAAGAGACAGGGGGCCGGAGGGCAGCCCCAGCATTTT.

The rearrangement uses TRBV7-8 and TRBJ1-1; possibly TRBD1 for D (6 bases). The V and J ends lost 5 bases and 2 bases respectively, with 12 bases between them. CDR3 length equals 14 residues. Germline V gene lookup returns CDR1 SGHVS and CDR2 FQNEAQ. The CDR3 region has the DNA TGTGCCAGCAGCCCTGGGACAACTAACACTGAAGCTTTCTTT. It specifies CASSPGTTNTEAFF.

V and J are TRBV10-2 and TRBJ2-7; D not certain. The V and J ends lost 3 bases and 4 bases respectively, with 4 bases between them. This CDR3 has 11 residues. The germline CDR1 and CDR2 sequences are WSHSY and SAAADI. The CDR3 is CASSDPYEQYF. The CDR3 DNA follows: TGCGCCAGCAGTGACCCGTACGAGCAGTACTTC.

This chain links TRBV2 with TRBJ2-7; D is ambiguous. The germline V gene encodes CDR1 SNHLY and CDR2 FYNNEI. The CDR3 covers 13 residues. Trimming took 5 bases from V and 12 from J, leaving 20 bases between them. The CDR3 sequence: CASSSPLVGPGYF. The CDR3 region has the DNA TGTGCCAGCAGTTCCCCTTTGGTTGGCCCGGGGTACTTC.

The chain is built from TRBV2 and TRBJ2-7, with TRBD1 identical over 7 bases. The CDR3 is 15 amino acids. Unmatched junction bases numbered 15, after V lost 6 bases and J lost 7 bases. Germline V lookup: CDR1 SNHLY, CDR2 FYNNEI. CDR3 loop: CASRDPDRETREQYF. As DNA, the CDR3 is TGTGCCAGCAGGGATCCCGACAGGGAGACTCGGGAGCAGTACTTC.